Detailed here is one T cell receptor beta chain. In its sample, this clonotype was seen a few times. Its antigen is currently not known. No base qualities exist here, and no much larger clone lies one base off it. The sample originates from a study of human T cells and chemical hapten exposure (dated by TCRdb to about 2021). Turning to the overall study: For sensitization, 2% DPC in acetone was applied to a roughly 2 cm by roughly 2 cm area of upper inner arm skin. Patients additionally received weekly therapeutic DPC doses to the scalp throughout the approximately 22-week study period. This study followed changes in the peripheral blood TCR repertoire in vivo during primary and secondary sensitization of alopecia patients to the hapten diphenylcyclopropenone (DPC). Patch tests used Finn chambers with 0.01% DPC on the upper back, scored after 6 days by International Contact Dermatitis Research Group standards. Most of the patients in the cohort were female, and the cohort covered alopecia areata with under or over 50% scalp involvement, alopecia totalis and alopecia universalis. Twenty-nine alopecia patients gave blood for TCR sequencing at one to four time points (pre-sensitization, 2, 6 and 24 weeks). Blood samples were taken from patients before sensitization (week 0) and then at 2, 6 and about 24 weeks after DPC sensitization. Libraries were combined into a pool for sequencing, and differences in TCR yield between samples came mainly from small differences in library volumes within the pool.

Results the study describes overall, beyond this receptor: Significantly more large CDR3 similarity clusters were formed by expanded TCRs than by pre-sensitization or healthy control sets, consistent with antigen-driven responses. Alopecia, a presumed autoimmune disease, was present in all patients, so the immune response of the patients might differ from that of healthy individuals. Patch test score was positively correlated with the number of PT1 expanded TCRs, with significance at thresholds 8, 16 and 32 but not at 4. Repeated subsampling changed both the strength of the expansion versus patch-test correlation and the threshold at which that correlation became significant. DPC sensitization did not change the number of TCRs with a frequency above 1 in 1000, and there was no evidence of changes in global repertoire structure.

Cut back by 4 bases and 2 bases, the V and J ends lie 10 bases apart. The CDR3 numbers 14 residues from cysteine through phenylalanine. Only the CDR3 part of the read is kept: 42 bases, read in frame from the first base. Per the germline V gene, ENHRY is the CDR1 and SYGVKD is the CDR2. Libraries came from RACE. Sequenced using a NextSeq 500. During library preparation, unique molecular identifiers were attached to individual cDNA molecules so that TCRs could be counted in a quantitative, reproducible way. For every blood RNA sample, sequencing covered both the TCR alpha and TCR beta chains. Regarding the original processing steps: Samples had a median of approximately 96,000 TCRs, with a range from 23,224 to 690,600. The Decombinator software suite was used to annotate V, J and CDR3 in the TCR reads. To make PS versus PT1 abundance plots, every sample was subsampled to the same number of TCRs (28,000). TCRs were defined as expanded if absent before sensitization and observed at least eight times at the 2-week time point. The public reads were quality trimmed at Q25 with fastp and then assembled into clones with MiXCR by TCRdb, keeping productive beta chains. All rows with the same CDR3 protein become a single entry with the most common DNA and genes. V and J calls and clone size were set by TCRdb, not the authors. This sample lists some 80,000 distinct CDR3 sequences; 9.5% to 13% were detected once. The ten most abundant clones make up 2% to 2.5% of the sample.

In light of the paper, this sample's time point label describes: patch test 2, 6 weeks after DPC sensitization. What this sample's treatment or condition label stands for: therapeutic diphenylcyclopropenone sensitization with weekly scalp DPC. At every patch-test visit, the blood draw took place before the patch test was put on. Patients were considered eligible if aged 18 to 70, diagnosed with alopecia and deemed suitable for DPC therapy, and patients were excluded if pregnant. Unfractionated whole blood was collected in Tempus Blood RNA tubes, and total RNA was extracted from that blood. This receptor was taken from a woman under 40 with alopecia areata. Some clones in this sample may be carry-over from other donors' samples. The rearranged segments are TRBV10-3 and TRBJ2-3, with the D gene too uncertain to name. This sample comprised whole blood, obtained in connection with sensitization to the hapten diphenylcyclopropenone (DPC). This receptor has the CDR3 CAISVDAPTDTQYF. The DNA sequence is given as TGTGCCATCAGTGTCGACGCACCCACAGATACGCAGTATTTT.